This T cell receptor (beta chain) stems from a study of radiotherapy plus CTLA-4 blockade in lung cancer. About the research overall: Among patients, roughly 18% showed objective responses, and roughly 30% had disease control. Overall study results and limits: Once radiotherapy plus ipilimumab had been given, TCR clones derived from tumor expanded in blood. With interferon-beta, early dynamics of blood T cell clones were reported to best predict response.

Enrolled patients, whose metastatic non-small-cell lung cancer was chemo-refractory, received focal radiation plus CTLA-4 blockade with ipilimumab. The CDR3 is 12 amino acids. The germline CDR1 and CDR2 sequences are SGHTA and FQGNSA. V was trimmed by 3 bases and J by 8 bases, leaving 10 bases between them. Of note for this clone: What it recognizes is unknown.

Assay used: immunoSEQ multiplex PCR; TCRdb lists only in-frame clones, some missing. The sample has roughly 51,000 clones, 75% to 90% seen once. The starting material was peripheral blood, obtained from a patient treated with radiotherapy plus ipilimumab. This chain uses TRBV7-2 with TRBJ1-2; D gene unclear. The clonotype was recovered from a human donor with non-small cell lung cancer that progressed on radiotherapy plus ipilimumab. Some clones in this sample may be carry-over from other donors' samples. In DNA form, the CDR3 reads TGTGCCAGCAGCTTCCTAGGTTACGGCTACACCTTC. Translated, it gives CASSFLGYGYTF.